This T cell receptor (beta chain) was identified during a study of T-cell reconstitution after alpha-beta-depleted transplantation in children. Notes on the study in general: Day-60 TCRbeta diversity that was high in some patients was derived from surviving recipient T cells and thymic progenitors. Several hundred graft clones that had expanded were reportedly the source of alpha-beta T cells about two months after transplant. T-cell numbers and diversity one year post-transplant derived largely from freshly generated T cells.

This clonotype was seen many times. Antigen specificity is unknown. A TCRbeta library incorporating unique molecular identifiers was prepared. TCRdb called the PCR reads again in MiXCR, with one record for every CDR3 protein. The sample lists under 250,000 distinct CDR3 sequences; approximately 6.9% were seen once. V was cut by 4 bases and J by 4 bases, with 8 bases left in between. This CDR3 has 12 amino acids. From germline, CDR1 is SGHRS and CDR2 YFSETQ. The sequence came from a boy younger than 10 with acute lymphoblastic leukemia, due to receive a stem cell transplant. This chain links TRBV5-1 with TRBJ1-1; D is unclear. The sample here was PBMCs, taken before TCRalphabeta/CD19-depleted stem cell transplant. CDR3 sequence: CASSVLGTEAFF. The DNA for the CDR3 is TGCGCCAGCAGCGTTTTGGGCACTGAAGCTTTCTTT.